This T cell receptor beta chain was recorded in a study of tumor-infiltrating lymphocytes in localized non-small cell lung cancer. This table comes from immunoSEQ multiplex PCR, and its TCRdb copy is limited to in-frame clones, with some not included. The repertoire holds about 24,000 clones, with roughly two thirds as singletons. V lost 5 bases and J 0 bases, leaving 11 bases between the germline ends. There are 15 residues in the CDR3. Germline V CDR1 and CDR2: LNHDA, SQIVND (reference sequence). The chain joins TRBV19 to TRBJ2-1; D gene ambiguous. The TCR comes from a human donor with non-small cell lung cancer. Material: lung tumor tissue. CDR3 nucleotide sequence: TGTGCCAGTAGTTCCAGGACGACCTCCTACAATGAGCAGTTCTTC. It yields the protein CASSSRTTSYNEQFF.